This paragraph covers one T cell receptor (beta chain) sequence. This record comes from a study of CD8 T cells in ankylosing spondylitis. TCRdb redid the calling of the 5' RACE reads with MiXCR, one entry per CDR3 protein. The table has 270,000 or so distinct CDR3 sequences, about 18% seen once. The CDR3 has 16 amino acids. V was pared by 6 bases and J by 2 bases, with 20 bases between. CDR1 LGHNA and CDR2 YNFKEQ come from the germline V gene. The clonotype originates from a male donor with ankylosing spondylitis or in good health (not recorded which). The J gene is TRBJ2-7, the V gene TRBV4-2; D may be TRBD2 (7 bases). Material for sequencing was blood, either unsorted or a sorted T cell fraction (not recorded which). The CDR3, as DNA: TGTGCCAGCAGGGGGGGGGCGGTTGAGGGAACCTACGAGCAGTACTTC. Its protein is CASRGGAVEGTYEQYF.